Listed below are T cell receptor beta chains from one sample, sequenced in a study of blood T cell repertoires in COVID-19. TCRdb keeps only in-frame clones here, not all; method: immunoSEQ multiplex PCR. This table has about 90,000 clones, 88% appearing once. The sample taken for sequencing was peripheral blood. The origin of the receptors is a man in his fifties or sixties with acute or convalescent COVID-19. Both conserved end residues are trimmed from each CDR3. Only some rows state a clone size, as once, few, many or a class for expanded clones.

clone_size v_call cdr3_length cdr3_aa
once TRBV3-1/TRBV3-2 12 ASSRQTPNEKLF
NA TRBV13 14 ASSLAPAGDTGELF
once TRBV21-1 16 ASSFNRQAVWGNQPQH
NA TRBV25-1 10 ASSAVYNEQF
NA TRBV6-4 12 ASSESASGGAMY
NA TRBV7-2 12 ASSRTLASYEQY
NA TRBV29-1 14 SVPGAQSASTDTQY
NA TRBV3-1/TRBV3-2 13 ASSPQGGGTDTQY
NA TRBV18 14 ASSRQQGAGNYGYT
NA TRBV28 14 ASSLRTGGSYNEQF
once TRBV3-1/TRBV3-2 12 ASSEGKGRNIQY
NA TRBV30 11 ACNTGPNQPQH
NA TRBV6-6 12 ASSSQGANEKLF
NA TRBV9 12 ASSVGVWAETQY
NA TRBV19 13 ASSDWTGGGQPRH
NA TRBV9 12 ASSVAISANEQF
NA TRBV7-3 14 ASSDQGGGPSDTQY
NA TRBV28 12 ASSLAGKDNEQF
few TRBV5-1 12 ASGRSGPEYGYT
NA TRBV9 14 ASSVGPSGSSYEQY
NA TRBV3-1/TRBV3-2 13 ASRGGQGAIYEQY
NA TRBV5-1 13 ASSLRGGTPYEQY
NA TRBV18 13 ASSGRSDNTGELF
NA TRBV24-1 13 ATSDDRGLNTEAF
once TRBV9 14 ASSTSRDRDNSPLH
once TRBV5-4 13 ASSPSAGGPYGYT
NA TRBV2 15 ASSLLEGQRGTGELF
once TRBV5-1 13 ASSLGPSSGNTIY
NA TRBV3-1/TRBV3-2 10 ASSHTTLGYT
few TRBV5-1 11 ASSPSTLYEQY
once TRBV6-5 10 AIPQGSDTQY
NA TRBV30 11 AWRTGGDQPQH
once TRBV10-3 12 AIKTSGGSDEQF
NA TRBV5-1 13 ASRARQGAYYGLF
NA TRBV4-1 15 ASSFEAGTSSYNEQF
NA TRBV5-1 13 ASRPREGTNTEAF
NA TRBV12-5 14 ASDSSGRTYPHEQF
NA TRBV5-5 11 ASSRDLLREAF
once TRBV3-1/TRBV3-2 13 ASSQGGGANYEQY
NA TRBV6-6 13 ASSYLTGGRTEAF
NA TRBV28 13 ASTGQANSNQPQH
NA TRBV21-1 16 ASSKAGPILAADYEQY
NA TRBV5-1 12 ASSFGQGNQPQH
NA TRBV5-6 14 ASSSLGEAGNQPQH
NA TRBV29-1 11 SVGTALYNEQF
NA TRBV5-8 14 ASSLVRGNLQETQY
NA TRBV9 12 ASSARLGQETQY
NA TRBV19 11 ASSQSSQETQY
NA TRBV19 16 ASSTNRGETSGANVLT